These 13 T cell receptor beta chains came from one sample sequenced in a study of PD-1 blockade in classical Hodgkin lymphoma. Data came from immunoSEQ multiplex PCR; TCRdb stores just in-frame clones and leaves some out. The sample holds 89,000 or so clones, nearly 95% seen once. Autologous stem cell transplantation was followed by relapse in every patient, and brentuximab vedotin exposure varied. The input for sequencing was peripheral blood mononuclear cells (PBMCs), taken before the second cycle of nivolumab. The source is a human donor with classical Hodgkin lymphoma.

This clone showed up just once. The rearrangement uses TRBV9 and TRBJ2-7, with D hard to call. Trimming removed 0 bases at V and 2 bases at J, with 15 bases between. The germline gives CDR1 SGDLS, CDR2 YYNGEE. This CDR3 contains 16 residues. The DNA for the CDR3 is TGTGCCAGCAGCGTAGCTGGTGGCGGTGTTGCCTACGAGCAGTACTTC. It is translated as CASSVAGGGVAYEQYF.

This sequence joins TRBV6-1 and TRBJ2-6, with D hard to call. The V and J ends lost 6 bases and 6 bases respectively, with 12 bases between them. CDR1 MNHNS and CDR2 SASEGT come from the germline V gene. The CDR3 spans 14 residues. This chain's CDR3 is CASSRPRVANVLTF. CDR3 DNA: TGTGCCAGCAGCAGACCCCGAGTGGCCAACGTCCTGACTTTC.

The chain has TRBV4-2 and TRBJ2-1, with 10 bases lining up with TRBD2. The germline V gene encodes CDR1 LGHNA and CDR2 YNFKEQ. The CDR3 totals 15 residues. V lost 7 bases to trimming and J lost 6 bases; unmatched junction nucleotides: 9. In DNA form, the CDR3 reads TGTGCCAGCACTCGGGGACAGCGGGAGGGCAATGAGCAGTTCTTC. This sequence encodes CASTRGQREGNEQFF.

The chain has TRBV4-2 and TRBJ2-3; D perhaps matches TRBD2 (6 bases). The CDR3 spans 15 residues. The germline V gene has CDR1 LGHNA and CDR2 YNFKEQ. V was pared by 2 bases and J by 2 bases, with 11 bases between. The CDR3 sequence is CASSQTSWATDTQYF. Written as DNA, the CDR3 is TGTGCCAGCAGCCAAACTAGCTGGGCCACAGATACGCAGTATTTT.

The rearrangement uses TRBV18 and TRBJ2-3; possibly TRBD2 for D (6 bases). The CDR3 covers 16 residues. CDR1 KGHSH and CDR2 LQKENI come from the germline V gene. V dropped 2 bases and J dropped 2 bases, with 14 bases sitting between them. The CDR3 coding sequence is TGTGCCAGCTCACCAATAACAGGAGGGAACACAGATACGCAGTATTTT. It codes for CASSPITGGNTDTQYF.

A few counts support this clone. The chain couples TRBV10-3 to TRBJ2-7; D possibly corresponds to TRBD1 (6 bases). The germline CDR1 and CDR2 sequences are ENHRY and SYGVKD. CDR3 length: 14 amino acids. Trimming took off 7 bases at V and 1 base at J, with 14 bases between the two ends. The CDR3 DNA sequence: TGTGCCATCACCTCCGGTCAGGGGTCCTACGAGCAGTACTTC. Its protein product is CAITSGQGSYEQYF.

CDR3 region: CASSRVRVMEVQTQYF. The CDR3 DNA follows: TGTGCCAGTAGTAGAGTCCGGGTTATGGAGGTTCAGACCCAGTACTTC. The V call is TRBV19, the J call TRBJ2-5; D is perhaps TRBD2 (5 bases). Germline V gene lookup returns CDR1 LNHDA and CDR2 SQIVND (reference sequence). The V end lost 4 bases, the J end lost 6 bases, and 21 bases lay between the germline ends. This CDR3 has 16 amino acids.

The V gene is TRBV30, the J gene TRBJ1-2, with 8 positions matching TRBD1. With V trimmed by 8 bases and J by 5 bases, 7 bases remained unmatched. This CDR3 is built from 12 residues. Per the germline V gene, CDR1 is GTSNPN and CDR2 is SVGIG (reference sequence). CDR3 in DNA: TGTGCCCGATCACAGGGGGGGTATGGCTACACCTTC. Its protein product is CARSQGGYGYTF.

The chain has TRBV19 and TRBJ2-3, with 10 nucleotides matching TRBD1. From germline, CDR1 is LNHDA and CDR2 SQIVND (reference sequence). CDR3 length: 17 residues. V trimming: 7 bases; J trimming: 1 base; junction bases outside the gene matches: 11. Here the CDR3 reads CASTPGWDRGGTDTQYF. The CDR3 bases are TGTGCCAGTACCCCGGGCTGGGACAGGGGAGGCACAGATACGCAGTATTTT.

The genes are TRBV9 and TRBJ1-5; 7 bases line up with TRBD1. V was clipped by 3 bases and J by 6 bases; unmatched bases: 3. This CDR3 region has 13 residues. Germline CDR1 and CDR2: SGDLS and YYNGEE. For the CDR3, the DNA is TGTGCCAGCAGCGGCCAGGGGGGTCAGCCCCAGCATTTT. The encoded protein is CASSGQGGQPQHF. The entire variable domain, with the rest obtained from reference TRBV9 and TRBJ1-5, is as follows: DSGVTQTPKHLITATGQRVTLRCSPRSGDLSVYWYQQSLDQGLQFLIQYYNGEERAKGNILERFSAQQFPDLHSELNLSSLELGDSALYFCASSGQGGQPQHFGDGTRLSIL.

Of note for this clone: Other nucleotide sequences from this sample produce the same CDR3. V gene TRBV25-1 combines with J gene TRBJ2-1; possibly TRBD1 for D (6 bases). Trimming cost V 1 base and J 6 bases, with 13 bases left between them. Germline V gene sequence: CDR1 MGHDK, CDR2 SYGVNS. The CDR3 covers 15 residues. CDR3 bases: TGTGCCAGCAGTGAATCAGTGACAGGCTCCAATGAGCAGTTCTTC. It yields the protein CASSESVTGSNEQFF.

The rearrangement joins TRBV15 to TRBJ1-4, with D hard to call. The germline V gene has CDR1 LNHNV and CDR2 YYDKDF (reference sequence). CDR3 length equals 17 residues. V dropped 5 bases and J dropped 1 base, with 17 bases sitting between them. The CDR3 DNA is TGTGCCACCAGCCGCGACACTTCCTGGGGAACTAATGAAAAACTGTTTTTT. It is translated as CATSRDTSWGTNEKLFF.

The chain carries TRBV10-3 and TRBJ2-7; D is uncertain. Germline V CDR1 and CDR2: ENHRY, SYGVKD. The CDR3 is 11 residues long. V was trimmed by 5 bases and J by 1 base, leaving 3 bases between them. CDR3 residues: CAISNSYEQYF. Here the CDR3 DNA reads TGTGCCATCAGTAATTCCTACGAGCAGTACTTC.